Presented here are 11 T cell receptor beta chains from one specimen sequenced in a study of Ad26.COV2.S vaccination and SARS-CoV-2 variants. This sample's treatment: over 15 received Ad26.COV2.S at low or high dose, single or two shots; five or six received placebo; per-sample allocation not given. Sampling happened 63 days after the first vaccine or placebo injection. The protocol was immunoSEQ multiplex PCR, while the TCRdb copy is restricted to in-frame clones and leaves out a portion. Seen here are roughly 350,000 clones, around nine tenths observed once, and the top ten hold more than 3%. This specimen consisted of peripheral blood, obtained in a trial of Ad26.COV2.S vaccine versus placebo. These receptors all stem from a person between 18 and 65 years old who received the Ad26.COV2.S COVID-19 vaccine or a placebo.

The V gene is TRBV29-1, the J gene TRBJ2-7; D is unclear. V was cut by 7 bases and J by 3 bases, with 22 bases left in between. Germline CDR1 reads SQVTM; CDR2 reads ANQGSEA. This CDR3 is built from 15 residues. CDR3 amino acids: CSALLIWAGDYEQYF. CDR3 nucleotides: TGCAGCGCCTTACTTATCTGGGCCGGCGACTACGAGCAGTACTTC.

This clone was counted once. This chain uses TRBV9 with TRBJ1-2; D call uncertain. The CDR3 sequence is 14 residues long. Germline V gene data show CDR1 as SGDLS and CDR2 as YYNGEE. Trimming pared 0 bases from V and 3 bases from J, leaving 9 bases between. CDR3 in amino acids: CASSVGTVDYGYTF. CDR3 nucleotide sequence: TGTGCCAGCAGCGTAGGGACGGTGGACTATGGCTACACCTTC.

This sequence joins TRBV5-5 and TRBJ2-1; D may be TRBD1 or TRBD2 (5 bases each). Germline CDR1 reads SGHKS; CDR2 reads YYEKEE (reference sequence). Between the trimmed V and J ends, which lost 3 bases and 8 bases, there was a span of 18 bases. This CDR3 has 15 residues. The CDR3 DNA reads as TGTGCCAGCAGCTCGGGGACCCGATCGTTCGATGAGCAGTTCTTC. Translating it yields CASSSGTRSFDEQFF.

The chain links TRBV5-5 to TRBJ2-2; TRBD1 is a possible D gene (6 bases). Germline V gene lookup returns CDR1 SGHKS and CDR2 YYEKEE (reference sequence). V was pared by 2 bases and J by 2 bases, with 10 bases between. This CDR3 is 15 amino acids long. The CDR3 protein is CASSFRDTNTGELFF. The CDR3 region has the DNA TGTGCCAGCAGCTTCAGGGACACTAACACCGGGGAGCTGTTTTTT.

The chain recombines TRBV4-1 with TRBJ2-7; 10 nucleotides line up with TRBD2. The germline gives CDR1 MGHRA, CDR2 YSYEKL. The length of the CDR3 is 18 residues. The V and J ends lost 2 bases and 0 bases, in that order; junction bases with no gene match: 10. CDR3 nucleotide sequence: TGCGCCAGCAGCCAATGGGCTAGCGGGGGCCAAAGCTCCTACGAGCAGTACTTC. Protein product: CASSQWASGGQSSYEQYF.

This chain connects TRBV30 to TRBJ1-6; D is perhaps TRBD1 (5 bases). The CDR3 runs to 14 residues. The germline V gene encodes CDR1 GTSNPN and CDR2 SVGIG (reference sequence). Trimming removed 0 bases from V and 6 bases from J, with 9 bases in between. DNA for the CDR3: TGTGCCTGGAGTGTACTTGGGACTAATTCACCCCTCCACTTT. It translates to CAWSVLGTNSPLHF.

The chain links TRBV19 to TRBJ1-6, with a possible D match to TRBD1 (5 bases). There are 14 residues in the CDR3. CDR1 LNHDA and CDR2 SQIVND come from the germline V gene (reference sequence). Trimming cost V 4 bases and J 5 bases, with 9 bases left between them. Here the CDR3 DNA reads TGTGCCAGTAGTACCTTACAGGATAATTCACCCCTCCACTTT. Translated, it gives CASSTLQDNSPLHF.

The rearrangement uses TRBV5-6 and TRBJ1-1; TRBD1 might be the D (5 bases). The length of the CDR3 is 18 residues. The germline V gene encodes CDR1 SGHDT and CDR2 YYEEEE. Trimming shortened V by 0 bases and J by 4 bases, and 22 bases separated the two germline ends. This chain's CDR3 is CASSLGGYRSSVATEAFF. CDR3 sequence (DNA): TGTGCCAGCAGCTTGGGGGGGTACCGGTCTTCGGTGGCCACTGAAGCTTTCTTT.

This chain uses TRBV10-2 with TRBJ2-5, with no clear D. The V end was cut by 6 bases, the J end by 5 bases, with 10 bases between. From germline, CDR1 is WSHSY and CDR2 SAAADI. The length of the CDR3 is 12 residues. In nucleotides, the CDR3 is TGCGCCAGCAGCGACTTTCGGGAGACCCAGTACTTC. Its translation is CASSDFRETQYF.

V is TRBV19 and J is TRBJ1-1; 7 bases line up with TRBD1. The CDR3 runs to 16 residues. The junction had 12 bases not matched to a gene; V was cut back by 5 bases and J by 3 bases. Germline V gene data show CDR1 as LNHDA and CDR2 as SQIVND (reference sequence). The CDR3 here is CASSGVRWQGDTEAFF. The DNA of the CDR3 is TGTGCCAGTAGTGGGGTCCGGTGGCAGGGGGACACTGAAGCTTTCTTT.

This chain uses TRBV7-9 with TRBJ2-7, with D tentatively TRBD2 (6 bases). V was trimmed by 2 bases and J by 4 bases, leaving 9 bases between them. Germline loops: CDR1 SEHNR, CDR2 FQNEAQ (reference sequence). This CDR3 contains 13 residues. The CDR3 here is CASSLRDFYEQYF. As DNA, the CDR3 is TGTGCCAGCAGCTTAAGGGACTTTTACGAGCAGTACTTC.